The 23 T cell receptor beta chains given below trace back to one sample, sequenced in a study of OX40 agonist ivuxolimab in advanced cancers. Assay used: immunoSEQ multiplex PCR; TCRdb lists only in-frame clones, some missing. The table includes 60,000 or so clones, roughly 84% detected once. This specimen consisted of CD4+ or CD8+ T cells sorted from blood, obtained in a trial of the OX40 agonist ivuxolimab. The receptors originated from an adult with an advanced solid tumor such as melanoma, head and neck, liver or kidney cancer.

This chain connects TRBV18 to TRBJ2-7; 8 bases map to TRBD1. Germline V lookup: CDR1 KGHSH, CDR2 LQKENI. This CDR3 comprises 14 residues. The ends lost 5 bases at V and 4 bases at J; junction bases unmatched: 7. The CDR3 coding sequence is TGTGCCAGCTCAGTGACAGGGGCGTCGTACGAGCAGTACTTC. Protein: CASSVTGASYEQYF. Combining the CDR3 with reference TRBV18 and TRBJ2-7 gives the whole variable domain NAGVMQNPRHLVRRRGQEARLRCSPMKGHSHVYWYRQLPEEGLKFMVYLQKENIIDESGMPKERFSAEFPKEGPSILRIQQVVRGDSAAYFCASSVTGASYEQYFGPGTRLTVT.

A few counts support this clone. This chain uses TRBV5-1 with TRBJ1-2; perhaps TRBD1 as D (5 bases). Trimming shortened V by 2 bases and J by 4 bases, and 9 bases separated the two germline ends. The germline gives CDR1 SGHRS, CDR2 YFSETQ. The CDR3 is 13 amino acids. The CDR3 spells CASSFAGSYGYTF. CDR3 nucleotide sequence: TGCGCCAGCAGCTTTGCAGGGTCCTATGGCTACACCTTC. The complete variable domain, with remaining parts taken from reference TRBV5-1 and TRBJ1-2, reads KAGVTQTPRYLIKTRGQQVTLSCSPISGHRSVSWYQQTPGQGLQFLFEYFSETQRNKGNFPGRFSGRQFSNSRSEMNVSTLELGDSALYLCASSFAGSYGYTFGSGTRLTVV.

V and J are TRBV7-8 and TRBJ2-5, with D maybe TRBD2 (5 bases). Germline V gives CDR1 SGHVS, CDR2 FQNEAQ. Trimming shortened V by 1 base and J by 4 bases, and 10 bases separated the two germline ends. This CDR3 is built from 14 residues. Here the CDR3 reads CASSLGESGETQYF. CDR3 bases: TGTGCCAGCAGCTTAGGCGAGAGCGGAGAGACCCAGTACTTC.

CDR3 nucleotide sequence: TGTGCCAGCAGTCCGGGACAGGGAAACTATGGCTACACCTTC. Translation gives CASSPGQGNYGYTF. The chain links TRBV2 to TRBJ1-2; 9 bases map to TRBD1. This CDR3 contains 14 residues. Germline V gives CDR1 SNHLY, CDR2 FYNNEI. Germline trimming cut 5 bases from V and 2 bases from J; bases unmatched to any gene: 3. The whole variable domain, filled in from reference TRBV2 and TRBJ1-2, reads EPEVTQTPSHQVTQMGQEVILRCVPISNHLYFYWYRQILGQKVEFLVSFYNNEISEKSEIFDDQFSVERPDGSNFTLKIRSTKLEDSAMYFCASSPGQGNYGYTFGSGTRLTVV.

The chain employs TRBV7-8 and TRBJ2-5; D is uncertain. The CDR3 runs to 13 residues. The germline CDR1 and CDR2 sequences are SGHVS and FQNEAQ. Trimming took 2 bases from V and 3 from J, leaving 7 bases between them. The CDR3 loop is CASSLPVEETQYF. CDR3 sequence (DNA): TGTGCCAGCAGCTTACCGGTTGAAGAGACCCAGTACTTC. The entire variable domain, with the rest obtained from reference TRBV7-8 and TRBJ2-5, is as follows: GAGVSQSPRYKVAKRGQDVALRCDPISGHVSLFWYQQALGQGPEFLTYFQNEAQLDKSGLPSDRFFAERPEGSVSTLKIQRTQQEDSAVYLCASSLPVEETQYFGPGTRLLVL.

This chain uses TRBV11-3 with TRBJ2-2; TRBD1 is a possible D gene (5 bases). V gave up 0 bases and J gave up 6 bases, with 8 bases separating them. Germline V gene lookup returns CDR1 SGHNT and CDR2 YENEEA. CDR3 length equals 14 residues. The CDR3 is CASSLEGVSGELFF. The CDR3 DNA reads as TGTGCCAGCAGCTTAGAAGGGGTATCCGGGGAGCTGTTTTTT.

The CDR3 spells CASSFQGGQETQYF. CDR3 nucleotide sequence: TGTGCCAGCAGCTTTCAGGGGGGCCAAGAGACCCAGTACTTC. The chain links TRBV7-2 to TRBJ2-5; a possible D gene is TRBD1 (7 bases). With 3 bases removed from V and 1 base from J, the gap between germline ends came to 9 bases. Germline CDR1 is SGHTA and CDR2 is FQGNSA. The CDR3 has 14 amino acids.

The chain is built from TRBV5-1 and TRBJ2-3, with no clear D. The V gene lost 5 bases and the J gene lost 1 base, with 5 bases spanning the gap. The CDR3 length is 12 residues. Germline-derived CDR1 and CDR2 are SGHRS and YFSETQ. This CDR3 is CASRDRTDTQYF. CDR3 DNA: TGCGCCAGCAGGGACCGCACAGATACGCAGTATTTT.

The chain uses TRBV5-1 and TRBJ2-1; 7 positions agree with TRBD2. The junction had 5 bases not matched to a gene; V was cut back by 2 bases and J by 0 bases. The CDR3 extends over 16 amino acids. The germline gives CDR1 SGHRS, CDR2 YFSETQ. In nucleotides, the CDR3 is TGCGCCAGCAGCTTTAGGCGGACTAGCTCCTACAATGAGCAGTTCTTC. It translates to CASSFRRTSSYNEQFF.

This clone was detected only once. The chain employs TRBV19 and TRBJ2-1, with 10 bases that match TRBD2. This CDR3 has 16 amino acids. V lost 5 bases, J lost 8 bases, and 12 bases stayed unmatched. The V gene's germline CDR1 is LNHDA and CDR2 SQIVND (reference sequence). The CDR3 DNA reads TGTGCCAGTAGTTCTTTCGCTAGCGGGGGCGGCTATGAGCAGTTCTTC. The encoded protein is CASSSFASGGGYEQFF. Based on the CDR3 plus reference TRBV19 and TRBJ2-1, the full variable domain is DGGITQSPKYLFRKEGQNVTLSCEQNLNHDAMYWYRQDPGQGLRLIYYSQIVNDFQKGDIAEGYSVSREKKESFPLTVTSAQKNPTAFYLCASSSFASGGGYEQFFGPGTRLTVL.

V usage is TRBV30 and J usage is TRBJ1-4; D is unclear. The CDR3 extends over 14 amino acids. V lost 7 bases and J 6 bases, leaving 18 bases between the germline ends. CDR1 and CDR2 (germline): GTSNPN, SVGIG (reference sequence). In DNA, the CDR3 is TGTGCCTTACAAGGTACCGGGTTTTATGAAAAACTGTTTTTT. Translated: CALQGTGFYEKLFF. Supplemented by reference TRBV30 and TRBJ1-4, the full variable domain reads SQTIHQWPATLVQPVGSPLSLECTVEGTSNPNLYWYRQAAGRGLQLLFYSVGIGQISSEVPQNLSASRPQDRQFILSSKKLLLSDSGFYLCALQGTGFYEKLFFGSGTQLSVL.

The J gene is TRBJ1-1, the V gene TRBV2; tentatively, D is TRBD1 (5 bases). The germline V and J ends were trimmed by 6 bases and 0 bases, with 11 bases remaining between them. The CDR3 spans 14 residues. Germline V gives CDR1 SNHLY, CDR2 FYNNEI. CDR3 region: CASSRGVLNTEAFF. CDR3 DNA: TGTGCCAGCAGCCGAGGGGTATTGAACACTGAAGCTTTCTTT.

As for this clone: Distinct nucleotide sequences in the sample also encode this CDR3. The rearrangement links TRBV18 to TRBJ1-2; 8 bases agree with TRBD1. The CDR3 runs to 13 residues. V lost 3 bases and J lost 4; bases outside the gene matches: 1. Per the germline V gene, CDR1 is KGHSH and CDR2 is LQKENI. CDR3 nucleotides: TGTGCCAGCTCACCCGACAGGGGCTATGGCTACACCTTC. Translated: CASSPDRGYGYTF.

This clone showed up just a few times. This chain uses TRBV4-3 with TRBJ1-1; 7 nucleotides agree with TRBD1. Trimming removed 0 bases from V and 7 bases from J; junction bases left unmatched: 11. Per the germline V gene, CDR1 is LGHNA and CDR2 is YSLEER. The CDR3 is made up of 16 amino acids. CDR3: CASSQDLGRQGYEAFF. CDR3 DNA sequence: TGCGCCAGCAGCCAAGATCTAGGGAGACAGGGTTATGAAGCTTTCTTT.

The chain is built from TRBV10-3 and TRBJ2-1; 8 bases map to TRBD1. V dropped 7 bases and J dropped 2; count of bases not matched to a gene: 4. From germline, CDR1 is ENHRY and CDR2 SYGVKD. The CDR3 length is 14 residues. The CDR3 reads CAINQGAAYNEQFF. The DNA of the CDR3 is TGTGCCATCAATCAGGGGGCCGCCTACAATGAGCAGTTCTTC.

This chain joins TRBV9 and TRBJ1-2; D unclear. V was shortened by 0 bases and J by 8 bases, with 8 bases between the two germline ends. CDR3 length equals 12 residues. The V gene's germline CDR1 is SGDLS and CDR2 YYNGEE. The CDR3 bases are TGTGCCAGCAGCGTAGGTCTCGGGGGCTACACCTTC. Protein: CASSVGLGGYTF.

The CDR3 DNA sequence: TGTGCCAGCAGCTCTCTCACCCTGGGCACCGGGGAGCTGTTTTTT. As protein: CASSSLTLGTGELFF. The chain joins TRBV6-6 to TRBJ2-2; D gene ambiguous. The germline CDR1 and CDR2 sequences are MNHNY and SVGAGI (reference sequence). V lost 6 bases and J lost 4, with 15 bases in between. This CDR3 has 15 residues.

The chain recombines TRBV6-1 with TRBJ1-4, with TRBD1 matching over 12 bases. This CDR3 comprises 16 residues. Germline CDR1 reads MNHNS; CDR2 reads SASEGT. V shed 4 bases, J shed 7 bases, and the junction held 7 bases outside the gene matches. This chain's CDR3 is CASSADGTGGFEKLFF. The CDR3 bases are TGTGCCAGCAGTGCAGACGGGACAGGGGGCTTTGAAAAACTGTTTTTT.

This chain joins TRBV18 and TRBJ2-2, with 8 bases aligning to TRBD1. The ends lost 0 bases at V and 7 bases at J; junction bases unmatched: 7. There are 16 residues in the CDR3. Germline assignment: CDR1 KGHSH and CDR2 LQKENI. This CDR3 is CASSPPLTGAGGELFF. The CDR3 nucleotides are TGTGCCAGCTCACCACCTTTGACAGGGGCCGGCGGGGAGCTGTTTTTT.

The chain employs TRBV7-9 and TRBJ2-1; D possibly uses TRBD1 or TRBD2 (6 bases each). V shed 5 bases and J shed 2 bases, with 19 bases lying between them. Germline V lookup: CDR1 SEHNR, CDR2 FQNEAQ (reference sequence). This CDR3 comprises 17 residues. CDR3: CASSPARGQSPYNEQFF. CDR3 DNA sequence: TGTGCCAGCAGCCCAGCCCGGGGGCAATCTCCCTACAATGAGCAGTTCTTC.

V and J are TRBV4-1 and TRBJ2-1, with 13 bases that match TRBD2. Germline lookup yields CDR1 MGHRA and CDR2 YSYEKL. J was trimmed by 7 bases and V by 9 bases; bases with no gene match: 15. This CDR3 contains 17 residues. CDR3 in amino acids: CASHKTGLAGDENEQFF. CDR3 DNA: TGCGCCAGTCACAAGACCGGACTAGCGGGAGATGAGAATGAGCAGTTCTTC.

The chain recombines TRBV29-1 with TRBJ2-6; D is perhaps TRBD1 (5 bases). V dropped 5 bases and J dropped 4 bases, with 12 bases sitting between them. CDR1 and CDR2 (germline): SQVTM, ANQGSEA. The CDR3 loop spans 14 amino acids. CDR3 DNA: TGCAGCGTTACAGGCTACCGAGGGGCCAACGTCCTGACTTTC. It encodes CSVTGYRGANVLTF.

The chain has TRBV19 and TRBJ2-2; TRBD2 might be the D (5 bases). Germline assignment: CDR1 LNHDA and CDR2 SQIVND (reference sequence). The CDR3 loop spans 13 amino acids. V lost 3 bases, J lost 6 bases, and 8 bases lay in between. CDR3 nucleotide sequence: TGTGCCAGTAGTATCGGGGTCCCCGGGGAGCTGTTTTTT. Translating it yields CASSIGVPGELFF. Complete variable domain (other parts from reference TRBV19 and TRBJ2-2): DGGITQSPKYLFRKEGQNVTLSCEQNLNHDAMYWYRQDPGQGLRLIYYSQIVNDFQKGDIAEGYSVSREKKESFPLTVTSAQKNPTAFYLCASSIGVPGELFFGEGSRLTVL.